This TCR beta chain was identified in a study of CD4 T cell repertoires in COVID-19. Study at large: After around 11 days of IL-2 expansion, CFSE-low cells were relabeled and restimulated with other coronavirus spikes.

Overall study findings and caveats: Between about 6.5 and 27% of SARS-CoV-2 clonotypes also appeared in SARS-CoV and/or HKU1 spike cultures.

TCRdb's copy holds only in-frame clones and misses some; the assay was immunoSEQ multiplex PCR. This table holds 65,000 to 95,000 clones, about four fifths found once. Turning to this clone: No antigen is known for it.

Per germline, CDR1 LGHDT and CDR2 YNNKEL (reference sequence). CDR3 length: 17 residues. V shed 1 base, J shed 4 bases, and the junction held 4 bases outside the gene matches. This sequence was found in a human donor who had COVID-19. The genes are TRBV3-1 (or the pseudogene TRBV3-2) and TRBJ2-1, with 13 bases matching TRBD2. This material consisted of CD4+ T cells from peripheral blood, taken after recovery from COVID-19. The CDR3 DNA is TGTGCCAGCAGCCAAGGGACTAGCGGGAGTGTGTACAATGAGCAGTTCTTC. Amino acids: CASSQGTSGSVYNEQFF.